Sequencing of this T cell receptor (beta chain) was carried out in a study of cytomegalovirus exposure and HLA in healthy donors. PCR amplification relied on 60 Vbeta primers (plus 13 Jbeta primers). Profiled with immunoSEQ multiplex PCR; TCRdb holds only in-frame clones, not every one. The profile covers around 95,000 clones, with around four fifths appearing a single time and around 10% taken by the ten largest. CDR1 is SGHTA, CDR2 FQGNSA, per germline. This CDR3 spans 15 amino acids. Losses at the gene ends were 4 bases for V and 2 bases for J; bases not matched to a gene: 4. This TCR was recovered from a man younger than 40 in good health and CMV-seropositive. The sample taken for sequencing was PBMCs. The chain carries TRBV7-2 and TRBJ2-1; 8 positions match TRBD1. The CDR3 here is CASSSGTGAYNEQFF. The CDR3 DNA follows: TGTGCCAGCAGCTCCGGGACAGGTGCCTACAATGAGCAGTTCTTC.